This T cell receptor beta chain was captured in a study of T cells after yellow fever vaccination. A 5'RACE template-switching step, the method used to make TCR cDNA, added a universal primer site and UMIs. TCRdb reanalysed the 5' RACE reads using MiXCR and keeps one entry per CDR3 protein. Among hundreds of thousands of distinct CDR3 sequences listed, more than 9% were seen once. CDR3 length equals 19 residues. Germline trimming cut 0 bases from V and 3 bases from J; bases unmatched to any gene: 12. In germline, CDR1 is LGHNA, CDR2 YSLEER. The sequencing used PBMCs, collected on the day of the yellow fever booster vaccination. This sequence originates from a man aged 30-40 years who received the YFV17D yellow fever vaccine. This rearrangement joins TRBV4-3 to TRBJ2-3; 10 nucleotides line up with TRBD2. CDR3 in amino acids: CASSQEEGRRTSGTDTQYF. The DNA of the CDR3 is TGCGCCAGCAGCCAAGAGGAGGGCCGGCGGACTAGCGGTACAGATACGCAGTATTTT.